The clone carrying this T cell receptor (beta chain) was detected only a few times. Its matching antigen is unknown. Other DNA sequences in this sample translate to the same CDR3. The data stem from a study of T cell responses to AZD1222 COVID-19 vaccine. Assay used: immunoSEQ multiplex PCR; TCRdb lists only in-frame clones, some missing. The data show some 100,000 clones, about 86% seen once. Findings and limits, study-wide: Donors, mostly white British, included more females; clonal diversity was possibly underestimated.

The V gene lost 0 bases and the J gene lost 4 bases, with 3 bases spanning the gap. The CDR3 loop spans 12 amino acids. Germline V gene sequence: CDR1 SGDLS, CDR2 YYNGEE. The input for sequencing was peripheral blood, taken 28 days after the second AZD1222 dose. This clonotype was sampled from an adult who received the AZD1222 COVID-19 vaccine. The genes are TRBV9 and TRBJ2-3; no definite D call. CDR3 in amino acids: CASSVAADTQYF. The CDR3 nucleotides are TGTGCCAGCAGCGTAGCCGCAGATACGCAGTATTTT.